This is a list of T cell receptor beta chains from one sample in a study of identical twins. Each CDR3 protein gets one entry after TCRdb re-called the 5' RACE reads with MiXCR. The sample holds approximately 210,000 distinct CDR3 sequences, around a sixth seen once. This sample was also put to use in a study of T cells expressing NK-cell markers.

Sequenced input: CD8+ T cells sorted from blood. The receptors were gathered from a woman between 18 and 30 years old in good health. CDR3s include the opening cysteine and the closing phenylalanine or tryptophan. A D gene is named only where the DNA matches it firmly. The size field is filled for only some rows; it gives once, few, many or a size class.

TRBJ2-2 TRBD1 NA TRBV5-1 CASSSLTRTGDTGELFF TGCGCCAGCAGCTCCCTTACACGGACAGGAGATACCGGGGAGCTGTTTTTT
TRBJ2-3 TRBD2 NA TRBV9 CASSTERLAGTGGTQYF TGTGCCAGCAGTACGGAACGGCTAGCGGGGACCGGAGGGACGCAGTATTTT
TRBJ2-3 NA NA TRBV6-5 CASSYSSGRTDTQYF TGTGCCAGCAGTTACTCAAGCGGACGCACAGATACGCAGTATTTT
TRBJ2-7 TRBD2 NA TRBV6-5 CASSYSYSGLARYEQYF TGTGCCAGCAGTTACTCTTACTCGGGACTAGCGCGGTACGAGCAGTACTTC
TRBJ2-1 NA few TRBV6-1 CASSVLDGYNEQFF TGTGCCAGCAGTGTGCTAGATGGTTACAATGAGCAGTTCTTC
TRBJ2-2 NA NA TRBV12-3/TRBV12-4 CASSRTVGNTGELFF TGTGCCAGCTCGCGGACAGTCGGAAACACCGGGGAGCTGTTTTTT
TRBJ2-7 NA NA TRBV5-5 CASSWATSYEQYF TGTGCCAGCAGTTGGGCGACTAGCTACGAGCAGTACTTC
TRBJ2-3 NA NA TRBV6-1 CASRNTDTQYF TGTGCCAGCAGGAATACAGATACGCAGTATTTT
TRBJ2-7 NA NA TRBV4-3 CASSQDRWYEQYF TGCGCCAGCAGCCAAGATCGCTGGTACGAGCAGTACTTC
TRBJ2-2 NA few TRBV9 CASSAPGTNTGELFF TGTGCCAGCAGCGCTCCCGGGACGAACACCGGGGAGCTGTTTTTT
TRBJ2-7 NA few TRBV10-1 CASSPGTATYEQYF TGCGCCAGCAGTCCGGGGACGGCTACCTACGAGCAGTACTTC
TRBJ1-1 TRBD1 few TRBV7-9 CASSSLAGTGNTEAFF TGTGCCAGCAGTTCGCTGGCTGGGACAGGGAACACTGAAGCTTTCTTT
TRBJ2-2 TRBD2 NA TRBV27 CASSSLAGSMTGELFF TGTGCCAGCAGTTCTCTAGCGGGAAGTATGACCGGGGAGCTGTTTTTT
TRBJ2-2 NA few TRBV24-1 CATSESGPNTGELFF TGTGCCACCAGTGAGAGCGGACCGAACACCGGGGAGCTGTTTTTT
TRBJ2-1 NA NA TRBV6-2/TRBV6-3 CASNIKLNEQFF TGTGCCAGCAACATAAAACTCAATGAGCAGTTCTTC
TRBJ1-6 NA NA TRBV6-2/TRBV6-3 CASWGPFNSPLHF TGTGCCAGTTGGGGCCCGTTCAATTCACCCCTCCACTTT
TRBJ1-1 TRBD1 few TRBV20-1 CSARSSGQEGIGNTEAFF TGCAGTGCTAGATCGTCCGGACAGGAGGGGATAGGGAACACTGAAGCTTTCTTT
TRBJ2-7 TRBD2 NA TRBV4-3 CASSLHRGSYEQYF TGCGCCAGCAGCCTTCATCGCGGGAGCTACGAGCAGTACTTC
TRBJ2-2 NA NA TRBV15 CATTDPNTGELFF TGTGCCACGACAGACCCGAACACCGGGGAGCTGTTTTTT
TRBJ1-5 NA NA TRBV12-3/TRBV12-4 CASSFPGKNNQPQHF TGTGCCAGCAGTTTCCCAGGGAAAAACAATCAGCCCCAGCATTTT
TRBJ2-5 TRBD2 NA TRBV2 CASSEPSGRETQYF TGTGCCAGCAGTGAACCTAGCGGGAGAGAGACCCAGTACTTC
TRBJ2-1 NA many TRBV9 CASSVGANRADEQFF TGTGCCAGCAGCGTAGGGGCTAATAGGGCGGATGAGCAGTTCTTC
TRBJ2-5 TRBD2 NA TRBV6-2/TRBV6-3 CASSYAGVLAGEETQYF TGTGCCAGCAGTTACGCTGGTGTGCTAGCGGGAGAAGAGACCCAGTACTTC
TRBJ2-3 TRBD2 NA TRBV5-4 CATDDSLAASTDTQYF TGTGCCACCGACGACTCGCTAGCGGCTAGCACAGATACGCAGTATTTT
TRBJ2-3 NA few TRBV7-8 CASSLTSLNTQYF TGTGCCAGCAGCTTAACCTCCCTGAATACGCAGTATTTT